Listed here is a single T cell receptor beta chain. Its antigen is undetermined. The CDR3 contains 17 residues. The germline V gene has CDR1 LGHNA and CDR2 YSLEER. J was trimmed by 7 bases and V by 0 bases; bases with no gene match: 10. This record comes from a study of radiotherapy plus CTLA-4 blockade in lung cancer. Findings and caveats of the study: Radiotherapy with ipilimumab was followed by blood expansion of tumor-derived clones.

The protocol was immunoSEQ multiplex PCR, while the TCRdb copy is restricted to in-frame clones and leaves out a portion. The sample has roughly 110,000 clones, more than 75% seen once. The clonotype originates from a human donor with non-small cell lung cancer that progressed on radiotherapy plus ipilimumab. Some clones in this sample may be carry-over from other donors' samples. V and J are TRBV4-3 and TRBJ1-5, with 9 positions matching TRBD1. Here the sequenced sample was peripheral blood, taken from a patient treated with radiotherapy plus ipilimumab. CDR3 bases: TGCGCCAGCAGCCAAGATCCAAGGACAGGGGACAGCCAGCCCCAGCATTTT. Translating it yields CASSQDPRTGDSQPQHF.